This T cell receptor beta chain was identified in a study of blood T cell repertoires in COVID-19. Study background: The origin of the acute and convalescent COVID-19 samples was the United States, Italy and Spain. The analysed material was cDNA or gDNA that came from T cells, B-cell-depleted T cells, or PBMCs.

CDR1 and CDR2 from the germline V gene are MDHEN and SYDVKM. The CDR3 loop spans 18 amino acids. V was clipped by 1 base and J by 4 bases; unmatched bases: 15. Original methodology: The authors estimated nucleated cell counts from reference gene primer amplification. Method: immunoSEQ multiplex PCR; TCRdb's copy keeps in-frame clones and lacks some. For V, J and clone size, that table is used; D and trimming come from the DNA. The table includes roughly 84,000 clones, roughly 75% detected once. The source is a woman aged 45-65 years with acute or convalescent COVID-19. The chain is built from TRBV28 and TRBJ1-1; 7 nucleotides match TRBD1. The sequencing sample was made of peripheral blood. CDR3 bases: TGTGCCAGCAGTTTATTACGAGGCCGGACAGGTCATAGCACTGAAGCTTTCTTT. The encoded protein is CASSLLRGRTGHSTEAFF.